The 14 T cell receptor beta chains presented below share a single source sample, sequenced in a study of OX40 agonist ivuxolimab in advanced cancers. Sequencing was performed with immunoSEQ multiplex PCR; in TCRdb, only in-frame clones are kept and a portion is missing. The sample shows 60,000 or so clones, around 87% of them seen only once. The sample here was CD4+ or CD8+ T cells sorted from blood, taken in a trial of the OX40 agonist ivuxolimab. The source is an adult with an advanced solid tumor such as melanoma, head and neck, liver or kidney cancer.

The chain is built from TRBV5-1 and TRBJ2-7, with TRBD1 matching over 7 bases. The CDR3 has 14 amino acids. CDR1 and CDR2 from the germline V gene are SGHRS and YFSETQ. Germline trimming cut 5 bases from V and 2 bases from J; bases unmatched to any gene: 7. CDR3 DNA: TGCGCCAGCAGACCACCGGGACAGCCCTACGAGCAGTACTTC. Protein product: CASRPPGQPYEQYF.

This clone was seen just once. The J gene is TRBJ2-7, the V gene TRBV2; 10 positions match TRBD1. After removal of 8 bases from V and 8 bases from J, the junction contained 12 bases not matched to a gene. This CDR3 contains 14 residues. The V gene's germline CDR1 is SNHLY and CDR2 FYNNEI. The CDR3 bases are TGTGCCAGCTCCACGGGACAGGGGCCTACGAAGCAGTACTTC. Protein product: CASSTGQGPTKQYF.

J is TRBJ2-7 and V is TRBV5-5, with a possible D match to TRBD1 (5 bases). Trimming removed 3 bases from V and 2 bases from J, with 12 bases in between. CDR3 length equals 14 residues. Germline V CDR1 and CDR2: SGHKS, YYEKEE (reference sequence). CDR3 in amino acids: CASSSQTGTYEQYF. CDR3 bases: TGTGCCAGCAGCTCACAAACAGGTACCTACGAGCAGTACTTC.

V and J are TRBV7-8 and TRBJ2-2, with D possibly being TRBD2 (6 bases). Germline V gives CDR1 SGHVS, CDR2 FQNEAQ. V lost 5 bases and J 6 bases, leaving 10 bases between the germline ends. The CDR3 loop spans 13 amino acids. The CDR3 nucleotides read TGTGCCAGCAGCGAGGCGGGGTCCGGGGAGCTGTTTTTT. Its protein product is CASSEAGSGELFF.

V and J are TRBV27 and TRBJ2-1; D not certain. Trimming cost V 4 bases and J 8 bases, with 12 bases left between them. CDR3 size: 13 residues. In germline, CDR1 is MNHEY, CDR2 SMNVEV (reference sequence). The chain's CDR3 is CASSSDRSHEQFF. CDR3 in DNA: TGTGCCAGCAGTTCAGATAGGTCCCATGAGCAGTTCTTC.

The V gene is TRBV5-4, the J gene TRBJ2-3, with D unresolved. The CDR3 covers 12 residues. In germline, CDR1 is SGHNT, CDR2 YYREEE (reference sequence). Trimming took 4 bases from V and 1 from J, leaving 4 bases between them. The DNA of the CDR3 is TGTGCCAGCAGCCCCCGCACAGATACGCAGTATTTT. The encoded protein is CASSPRTDTQYF. The whole variable domain, filled in from reference TRBV5-4 and TRBJ2-3, reads ETGVTQSPTHLIKTRGQQVTLRCSSQSGHNTVSWYQQALGQGPQFIFQYYREEENGRGNFPPRFSGLQFPNYSSELNVNALELDDSALYLCASSPRTDTQYFGPGTRLTVL.

The V and J genes are TRBV30 and TRBJ1-6, with D possibly matching TRBD1 (6 bases). This CDR3 is 14 amino acids long. The V gene's germline CDR1 is GTSNPN and CDR2 SVGIG (reference sequence). V lost 7 bases to trimming and J lost 7 bases, with 17 bases between them. The DNA of the CDR3 is TGTGCCTACACCAGGACAGCCTTGAATTCACCCCTCCACTTT. Amino acids: CAYTRTALNSPLHF.

The V gene is TRBV11-3, the J gene TRBJ2-7, with a possible D match to TRBD1 (7 bases). The CDR3 length is 12 residues. Per the germline V gene, CDR1 is SGHNT and CDR2 is YENEEA. Trimming took 5 bases from V and 6 from J, leaving 11 bases between them. CDR3 protein: CASSRGDSEQYF. The DNA of the CDR3 is TGTGCCAGCAGCCGCGGGGACAGCGAGCAGTACTTC.

This chain joins TRBV5-4 and TRBJ2-6; D is perhaps TRBD1 (6 bases). Trimming left V 3 bases short and J 0 bases short, with 7 bases between. CDR1 and CDR2 from the germline V gene are SGHNT and YYREEE (reference sequence). The CDR3 runs 15 residues. Here the CDR3 reads CASSSRGSGANVLTF. The CDR3 DNA is TGTGCCAGCAGCTCCAGGGGCTCTGGGGCCAACGTCCTGACTTTC.

CDR3 nucleotide sequence: TGTGCCAGCAGCCAAGAATCAAGGGAAAAACTGTTTTTT. Residues: CASSQESREKLFF. The genes are TRBV4-2 and TRBJ1-4; D uncertain. V gave up 0 bases and J gave up 8 bases, with 7 bases separating them. In germline, CDR1 is LGHNA, CDR2 YNFKEQ. This CDR3 has 13 amino acids.

The chain uses TRBV6-6 and TRBJ1-5, with D maybe TRBD1 (6 bases). Trimming shortened V by 11 bases and J by 0 bases, and 14 bases separated the two germline ends. In germline, CDR1 is MNHNY, CDR2 SVGAGI (reference sequence). This CDR3 contains 14 residues. CDR3 region: CACRDKNSNQPQHF. CDR3 in DNA: TGTGCCTGTCGGGACAAAAATAGCAATCAGCCCCAGCATTTT.

The chain employs TRBV28 and TRBJ1-5; 7 positions agree with TRBD1. CDR1 is MDHEN and CDR2 is SYDVKM in the germline V gene. The V and J ends lost 6 bases and 5 bases, in that order; junction bases with no gene match: 4. The CDR3 consists of 13 residues. The CDR3: CASRSRGYQPQHF. CDR3 sequence (DNA): TGTGCCAGCAGGTCCAGGGGGTATCAGCCCCAGCATTTT.

The chain uses TRBV19 and TRBJ1-3; TRBD1 agrees at 9 bases. CDR3 length equals 18 residues. Germline CDR1 is LNHDA and CDR2 is SQIVND (reference sequence). V lost 8 bases, J lost 0 bases, and 14 bases stayed unmatched. The CDR3 DNA is TGTGCCAGTTCGACGGGACAGGGACTAATGTCCTCTGGAAACACCATATATTTT. Its translation: CASSTGQGLMSSGNTIYF.

The chain employs TRBV6-5 and TRBJ1-4, with 7 bases fitting TRBD1. The trim removed 5 bases at V and 3 bases at J, leaving 3 bases unmatched. CDR1 MNHEY and CDR2 SVGAGI come from the germline V gene. The CDR3 is made up of 14 amino acids. This CDR3 reads CASSRRGSNEKLFF. CDR3 in DNA: TGTGCCAGCAGTCGCAGGGGGTCTAATGAAAAACTGTTTTTT.